This TCR beta chain emerged from a study of molecular identifiers for immune sequencing clone quantification. Bulk libraries came from a prior protocol with listed TCR primers. MiXCR, run by TCRdb on the PCR reads, gives a single entry per CDR3 protein. Of more than 550,000 distinct CDR3 sequences listed, 25% are singletons. CDR1 and CDR2 (germline): SGHKS, YYEKEE (reference sequence). With 1 base clipped from V and 0 bases from J, the junction kept 4 bases outside the gene matches. The CDR3 is made up of 16 amino acids. The rearrangement links TRBV5-5 to TRBJ2-1; 7 bases are a match to TRBD2. This TCR was recovered from a human donor in good health. Some libraries in this study had Jurkat cell RNA spiked in. Sequencing was done on a sample of naive CD8+ T cells from blood, with Jurkat cell RNA spiked in. As for subset: FACS-sorted CD8+CD4-CCR7+CD45RA+ naive T cells. The CDR3 bases are TGTGCCAGCAGCTTGCGACTAGCACCCTCCTACAATGAGCAGTTCTTC. This translates into CASSLRLAPSYNEQFF.